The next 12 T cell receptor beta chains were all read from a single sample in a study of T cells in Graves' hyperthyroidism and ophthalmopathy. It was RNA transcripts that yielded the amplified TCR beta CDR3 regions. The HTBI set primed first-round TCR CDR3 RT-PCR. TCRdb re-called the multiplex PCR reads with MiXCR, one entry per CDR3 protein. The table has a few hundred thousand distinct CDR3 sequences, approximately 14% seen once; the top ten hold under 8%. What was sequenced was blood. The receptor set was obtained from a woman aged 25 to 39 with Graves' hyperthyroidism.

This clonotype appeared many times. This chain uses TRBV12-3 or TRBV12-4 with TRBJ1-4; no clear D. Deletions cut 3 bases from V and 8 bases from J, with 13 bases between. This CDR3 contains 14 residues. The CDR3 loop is CASSFRVEGEKLFF. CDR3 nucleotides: TGTGCCAGCAGTTTCCGGGTGGAAGGAGAAAAACTGTTTTTT.

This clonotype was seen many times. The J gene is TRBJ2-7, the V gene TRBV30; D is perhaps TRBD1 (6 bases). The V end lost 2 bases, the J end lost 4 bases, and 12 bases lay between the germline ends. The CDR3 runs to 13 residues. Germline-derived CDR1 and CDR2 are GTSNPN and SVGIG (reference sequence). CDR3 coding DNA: TGTGCCTGGAGTTTGGACAGCACTTACGAGCAGTACTTC. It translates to CAWSLDSTYEQYF. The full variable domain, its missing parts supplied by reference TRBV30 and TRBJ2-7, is SQTIHQWPATLVQPVGSPLSLECTVEGTSNPNLYWYRQAAGRGLQLLFYSVGIGQISSEVPQNLSASRPQDRQFILSSKKLLLSDSGFYLCAWSLDSTYEQYFGPGTRLTVT.

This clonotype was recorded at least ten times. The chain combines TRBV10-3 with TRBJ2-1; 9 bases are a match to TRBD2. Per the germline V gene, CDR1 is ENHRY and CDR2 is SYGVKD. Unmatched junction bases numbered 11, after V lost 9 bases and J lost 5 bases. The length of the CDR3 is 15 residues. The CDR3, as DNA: TGTGCCATGCGGTCGGGACTAGCATCCCACAATGAGCAGTTCTTC. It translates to CAMRSGLASHNEQFF.

For the CDR3, the DNA is TGTGCCAGCAGGACAGGGGTCTCTGGAAACACCATATATTTT. Translating it yields CASRTGVSGNTIYF. This chain joins TRBV2 and TRBJ1-3, with TRBD1 matching 8 bases. The germline V gene encodes CDR1 SNHLY and CDR2 FYNNEI. Germline trimming cut 6 bases from V and 0 bases from J; bases unmatched to any gene: 1. There are 14 residues in the CDR3.

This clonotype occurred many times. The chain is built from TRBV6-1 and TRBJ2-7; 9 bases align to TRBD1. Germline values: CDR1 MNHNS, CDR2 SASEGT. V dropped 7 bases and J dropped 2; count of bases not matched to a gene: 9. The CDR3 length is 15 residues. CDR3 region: CASKVGGTGTYEQYF. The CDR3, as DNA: TGTGCCAGCAAGGTTGGGGGGACAGGGACCTACGAGCAGTACTTC.

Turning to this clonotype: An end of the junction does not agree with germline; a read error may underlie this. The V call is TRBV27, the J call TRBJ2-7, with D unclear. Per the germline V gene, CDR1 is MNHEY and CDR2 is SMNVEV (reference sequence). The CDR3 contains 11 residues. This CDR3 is CASSGSHEQYF. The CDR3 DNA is TGTGCCAGCAGTGGCTCCCACGAGCAGTACTTC.

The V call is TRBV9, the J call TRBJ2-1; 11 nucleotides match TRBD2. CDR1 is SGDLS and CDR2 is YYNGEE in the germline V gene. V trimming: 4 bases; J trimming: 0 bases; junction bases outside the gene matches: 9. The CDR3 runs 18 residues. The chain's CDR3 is CASSSGTSGWSSYNEQFF. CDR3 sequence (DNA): TGTGCCAGCAGCTCCGGGACTAGCGGTTGGAGCTCCTACAATGAGCAGTTCTTC.

The CDR3 protein is CSAIPYDNYGYTF. CDR3 coding DNA: TGCAGTGCTATACCTTATGATAACTATGGCTACACCTTC. J is TRBJ1-2 and V is TRBV20-1, with unresolved D. CDR1 and CDR2 (germline): DFQATT, SNEGSKA (reference sequence). The CDR3 is 13 residues long. Trimming took 4 bases from V and 1 from J, leaving 10 bases between them.

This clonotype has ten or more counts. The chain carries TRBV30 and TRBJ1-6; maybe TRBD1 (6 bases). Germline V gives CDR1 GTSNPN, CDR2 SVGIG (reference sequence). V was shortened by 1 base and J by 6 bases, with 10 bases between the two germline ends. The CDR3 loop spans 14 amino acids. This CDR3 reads CAWSEGQINSPLHF. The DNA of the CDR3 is TGTGCCTGGAGTGAGGGACAAATTAATTCACCCCTCCACTTT.

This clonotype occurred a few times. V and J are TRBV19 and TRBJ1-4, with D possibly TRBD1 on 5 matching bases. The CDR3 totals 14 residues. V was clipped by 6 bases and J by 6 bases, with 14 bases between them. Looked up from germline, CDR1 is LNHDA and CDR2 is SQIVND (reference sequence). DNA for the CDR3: TGTGCCAGTAGGTCTGGGGACTCCTATGAAAAACTGTTTTTT. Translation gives CASRSGDSYEKLFF. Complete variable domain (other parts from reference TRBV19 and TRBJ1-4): DGGITQSPKYLFRKEGQNVTLSCEQNLNHDAMYWYRQDPGQGLRLIYYSQIVNDFQKGDIAEGYSVSREKKESFPLTVTSAQKNPTAFYLCASRSGDSYEKLFFGSGTQLSVL.

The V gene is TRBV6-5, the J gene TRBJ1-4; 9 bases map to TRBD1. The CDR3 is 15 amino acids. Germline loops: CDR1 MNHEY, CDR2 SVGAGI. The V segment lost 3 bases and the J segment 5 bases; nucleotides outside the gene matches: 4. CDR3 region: CASSYLGTGNEKLFF. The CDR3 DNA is TGTGCCAGCAGTTATTTAGGGACAGGGAATGAAAAACTGTTTTTT.

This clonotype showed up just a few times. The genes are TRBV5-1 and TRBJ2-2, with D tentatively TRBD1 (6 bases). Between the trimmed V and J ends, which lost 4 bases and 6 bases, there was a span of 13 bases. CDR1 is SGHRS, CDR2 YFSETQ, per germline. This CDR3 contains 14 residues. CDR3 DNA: TGCGCCAGCAGCCTTGACGGGACACCCGGGGAGCTGTTTTTT. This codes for CASSLDGTPGELFF.